Listed below are T cell receptor beta chains from one sample, sequenced in a study of monozygotic twins with inflammatory bowel disease. Reanalyzing the 5' RACE reads, TCRdb keeps one entry per CDR3 protein, without DNA. The specimen's table records around 150,000 distinct CDR3 sequences. Input material: blood. Receptors were obtained from a human donor with ulcerative colitis or Crohn's disease, or a healthy co-twin of an affected twin (not recorded which). The CDR3 runs from the conserved cysteine through the conserved F or W.

CDR3: CASSVELAVSAEQFF; J: TRBJ2-1; V: TRBV9; length: 15
CDR3: CSDRTGSGEQFF; J: TRBJ2-1; V: TRBV20-1; length: 12
CDR3: CASSLTLSGRSPDTQYF; J: TRBJ2-3; V: TRBV5-1; length: 17
CDR3: CASKDGTEAFF; J: TRBJ1-1; V: TRBV19; length: 11
CDR3: CASRQGTSGYYEQYF; J: TRBJ2-7; V: TRBV11-2; length: 15
CDR3: CSARTGFGFIEQFF; J: TRBJ2-1; V: TRBV20-1; length: 14
CDR3: CASSLVEDYGYTF; J: TRBJ1-2; V: TRBV5-1; length: 13
CDR3: CSASLGTSTGELFF; J: TRBJ2-2; V: TRBV20-1; length: 14
CDR3: CAISAGQGETQYF; J: TRBJ2-5; V: TRBV10-3; length: 13
CDR3: CAISEELGDVAVNEQFF; J: TRBJ2-1; V: TRBV10-3; length: 17
CDR3: CASSPRDYVGEQFF; J: TRBJ2-1; V: TRBV4-1; length: 14
CDR3: CASSLTLSASGRSDEQFF; J: TRBJ2-1; V: TRBV12-3/TRBV12-4; length: 18
CDR3: CAVAGQGTGELFF; J: TRBJ2-2; V: TRBV28; length: 13
CDR3: CAISESIGTGQETQYF; J: TRBJ2-5; V: TRBV10-3; length: 16
CDR3: CASSLLLATSGGSRYF; J: TRBJ2-7; V: TRBV11-2; length: 16
CDR3: CASSHGLNTDTQYF; J: TRBJ2-3; V: TRBV19; length: 14
CDR3: CASRLAGETYNEQFF; J: TRBJ2-1; V: TRBV14; length: 15
CDR3: CASSPLGLEDTQYF; J: TRBJ2-3; V: TRBV7-2; length: 14
CDR3: CASSPVGVFYEQYF; J: TRBJ2-7; V: TRBV28; length: 14
CDR3: CASRPRGEYNEQFF; J: TRBJ2-1; V: TRBV11-2; length: 14
CDR3: CSARGLTKAYEQYF; J: TRBJ2-7; V: TRBV20-1; length: 14
CDR3: CASSGPGGGTDTQYF; J: TRBJ2-3; V: TRBV9; length: 15
CDR3: CASSSMGQGFQYEQYF; J: TRBJ2-7; V: TRBV12-3/TRBV12-4; length: 16
CDR3: CASSQEGGANVLTF; J: TRBJ2-6; V: TRBV3-1; length: 14
CDR3: CASSLEWDRGEKLFF; J: TRBJ1-4; V: TRBV7-2; length: 15
CDR3: CASRIGGDEQFF; J: TRBJ2-1; V: TRBV5-1; length: 12
CDR3: CASSYSVGVGDEQFF; J: TRBJ2-1; V: TRBV6-5; length: 15
CDR3: CASSEALRGREGRTNEKLFF; J: TRBJ1-4; V: TRBV2; length: 20
CDR3: CASTLSDGGNEQFF; J: TRBJ2-1; V: TRBV7-6; length: 14
CDR3: CASSFDSGELFF; J: TRBJ2-2; V: TRBV27; length: 12
CDR3: CSARGRRWVAEQFF; J: TRBJ2-1; V: TRBV20-1; length: 14
CDR3: CASSPRLAGGANNEQFF; J: TRBJ2-1; V: TRBV18; length: 17
CDR3: CASSEETSGRLNNEQFF; J: TRBJ2-1; V: TRBV2; length: 17
CDR3: CASSLGGGSTYEQYF; J: TRBJ2-7; V: TRBV7-8; length: 15
CDR3: CANTTGDNQPQHF; J: TRBJ1-5; V: TRBV10-3; length: 13
CDR3: CATGQGAYEQYF; J: TRBJ2-7; V: TRBV6-5; length: 12
CDR3: CASSYSGPPYEQYF; J: TRBJ2-7; V: TRBV6-6; length: 14
CDR3: CASSPQYANEQFF; J: TRBJ2-1; V: TRBV5-1; length: 13
CDR3: CASSARPPKAFF; J: TRBJ1-1; V: TRBV28; length: 12
CDR3: CASSLVEDAREQYF; J: TRBJ2-7; V: TRBV7-8; length: 14
CDR3: CASSLLYPDRNNEQFF; J: TRBJ2-1; V: TRBV7-2; length: 16
CDR3: CSAGDRGRVGELFF; J: TRBJ2-2; V: TRBV20-1; length: 14
CDR3: CASSLEIVGRAKKTQYF; J: TRBJ2-5; V: TRBV7-2; length: 17
CDR3: CASSRPREYSSYEQYF; J: TRBJ2-7; V: TRBV7-2; length: 16
CDR3: CASSAVQGSRPNTEAFF; J: TRBJ1-1; V: TRBV25-1; length: 17
CDR3: CASSLAAGAYNEQFF; J: TRBJ2-1; V: TRBV7-2; length: 15
CDR3: CSARDASSYEQYF; J: TRBJ2-7; V: TRBV29-1; length: 13
CDR3: CASSLVPGSTEAFF; J: TRBJ1-1; V: TRBV5-5; length: 14
CDR3: CSAADRGINTEAFF; J: TRBJ1-1; V: TRBV20-1; length: 14
CDR3: CASSQMTGATYEQYF; J: TRBJ2-7; V: TRBV4-3; length: 15
CDR3: CASSHAGFMNTEAFF; J: TRBJ1-1; V: TRBV6-1; length: 15
CDR3: CASSPGGSPLNTQYF; J: TRBJ2-3; V: TRBV7-2; length: 15
CDR3: CASSPTGAGDTGELFF; J: TRBJ2-2; V: TRBV5-1; length: 16
CDR3: CSVEMGGGAANTGELFF; J: TRBJ2-2; V: TRBV29-1; length: 17